Below, 5 T cell receptor beta chains from the same sample are listed, as sequenced in a study of cytomegalovirus exposure and HLA in healthy donors (dated by TCRdb to 2016 to 2017). The method behind the library was the immunoSEQ multiplex PCR assay. The multiplex PCR relied on a mix of 60 forward primers for TCR Vbeta segments and 13 reverse primers for TCR Jbeta segments. TCRdb limited this immuneACCESS table to in-frame rearrangements with V and J called. A share of clones is missing; checked studies link under half to unresolved V genes, and the rest is unexplained. A total of about 59,000 clones appear in this sample, approximately 88% of them only once. The ten largest clones add up to approximately 1.6% of the sample. Sequenced material: PBMCs. The receptors derive from a man in his thirties or forties in good health and CMV-seropositive.

The J gene is TRBJ2-1, the V gene TRBV29-1, with D uncertain. CDR1 and CDR2 (germline): SQVTM, ANQGSEA. The CDR3 is 11 amino acids. V shed 4 bases and J shed 9 bases, with 10 bases lying between them. CDR3 coding DNA: TGCAGCGTTGTCCGAGCGAGTGAGCAGTTCTTC. Its protein product is CSVVRASEQFF.

This chain connects TRBV18 to TRBJ2-3; maybe TRBD2 (6 bases). The CDR3 runs 13 residues. CDR1 and CDR2 (germline): KGHSH, LQKENI. The ends were cut back, 3 bases at V and 6 bases at J, with 10 bases in the middle. The CDR3 DNA is TGTGCCAGCTCACCGGGGAGGTCCGATACGCAGTATTTT. Protein sequence: CASSPGRSDTQYF.

The V and J genes are TRBV4-1 and TRBJ2-7, with 9 bases identical to TRBD1. The CDR3 loop spans 13 amino acids. The V segment lost 4 bases and the J segment 4 bases; nucleotides outside the gene matches: 2. CDR1 is MGHRA, CDR2 YSYEKL, per germline. CDR3 region: CASSLGTGYEQYF. The CDR3 DNA sequence: TGCGCCAGCAGCCTCGGGACAGGGTACGAGCAGTACTTC.

V is TRBV7-9 and J is TRBJ2-5, with 7 bases identical to TRBD2. The CDR3 spans 17 residues. V was clipped by 0 bases and J by 6 bases; unmatched bases: 13. CDR1 is SEHNR, CDR2 FQNEAQ, per germline (reference sequence). CDR3 region: CASSLASGTLHPKTQYF. For the CDR3, the DNA is TGTGCCAGCAGCTTAGCGAGCGGGACCCTCCACCCTAAGACCCAGTACTTC.

CDR3 amino acids: CAWSHTGVGTEAFF. The CDR3, as DNA: TGTGCCTGGAGCCATACAGGGGTGGGGACTGAAGCTTTCTTT. This chain joins TRBV30 and TRBJ1-1, with 7 bases identical to TRBD1. CDR3 length: 14 residues. The V gene's germline CDR1 is GTSNPN and CDR2 SVGIG (reference sequence). V shed 3 bases and J 5 bases; nucleotides not matched to a gene: 9.